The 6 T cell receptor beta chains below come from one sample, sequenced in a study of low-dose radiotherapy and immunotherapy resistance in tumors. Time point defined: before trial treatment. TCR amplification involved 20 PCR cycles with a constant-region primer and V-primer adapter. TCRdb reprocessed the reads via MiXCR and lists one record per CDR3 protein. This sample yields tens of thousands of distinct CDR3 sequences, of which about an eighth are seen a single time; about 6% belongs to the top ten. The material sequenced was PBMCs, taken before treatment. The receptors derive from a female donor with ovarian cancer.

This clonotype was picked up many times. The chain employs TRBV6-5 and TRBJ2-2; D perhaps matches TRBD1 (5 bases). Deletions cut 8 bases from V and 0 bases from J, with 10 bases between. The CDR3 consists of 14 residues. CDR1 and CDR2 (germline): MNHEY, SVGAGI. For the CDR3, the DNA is TGTGCCAGCGGAATAGGGGCGAACACCGGGGAGCTGTTTTTT. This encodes CASGIGANTGELFF.

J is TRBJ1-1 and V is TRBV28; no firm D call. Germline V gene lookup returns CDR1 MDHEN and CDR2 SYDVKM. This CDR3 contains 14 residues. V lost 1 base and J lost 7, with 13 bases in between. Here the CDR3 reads CASSLFPGPNEAFF. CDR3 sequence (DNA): TGTGCCAGCAGTTTATTTCCTGGACCCAATGAAGCTTTCTTT.

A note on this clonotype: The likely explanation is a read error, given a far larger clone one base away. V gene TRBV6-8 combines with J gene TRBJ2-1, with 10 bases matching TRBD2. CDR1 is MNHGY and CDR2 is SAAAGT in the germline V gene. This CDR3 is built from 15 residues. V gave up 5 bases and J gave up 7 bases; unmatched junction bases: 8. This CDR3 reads CASSEWASGGNEQFF. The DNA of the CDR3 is TGTGCCAGCAGTGAGTGGGCTAGCGGGGGAAATGAGCAGTTCTTC.

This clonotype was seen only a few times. The CDR3 nucleotides are TGCAGTGCTCACAAAACAGGGACGAACACTGAAGCTTTCTTT. It translates to CSAHKTGTNTEAFF. V usage is TRBV20-1 and J usage is TRBJ1-1; perhaps TRBD1 as D (6 bases). Germline loops: CDR1 DFQATT, CDR2 SNEGSKA (reference sequence). The CDR3 runs to 14 residues. Trimming pared 5 bases from V and 1 base from J, leaving 14 bases between.

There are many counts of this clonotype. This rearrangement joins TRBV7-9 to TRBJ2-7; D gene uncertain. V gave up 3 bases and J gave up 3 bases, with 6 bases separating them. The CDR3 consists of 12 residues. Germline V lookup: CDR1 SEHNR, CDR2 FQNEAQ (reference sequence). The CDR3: CASSLVNYEQYF. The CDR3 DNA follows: TGTGCCAGCAGCTTGGTAAACTACGAGCAGTACTTC.

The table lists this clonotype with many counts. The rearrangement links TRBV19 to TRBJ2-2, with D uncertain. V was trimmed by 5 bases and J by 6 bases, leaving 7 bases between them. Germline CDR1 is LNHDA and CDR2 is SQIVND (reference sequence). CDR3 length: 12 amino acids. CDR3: CASSPEAGELFF. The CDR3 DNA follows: TGTGCCAGTAGTCCCGAGGCCGGGGAGCTGTTTTTT.